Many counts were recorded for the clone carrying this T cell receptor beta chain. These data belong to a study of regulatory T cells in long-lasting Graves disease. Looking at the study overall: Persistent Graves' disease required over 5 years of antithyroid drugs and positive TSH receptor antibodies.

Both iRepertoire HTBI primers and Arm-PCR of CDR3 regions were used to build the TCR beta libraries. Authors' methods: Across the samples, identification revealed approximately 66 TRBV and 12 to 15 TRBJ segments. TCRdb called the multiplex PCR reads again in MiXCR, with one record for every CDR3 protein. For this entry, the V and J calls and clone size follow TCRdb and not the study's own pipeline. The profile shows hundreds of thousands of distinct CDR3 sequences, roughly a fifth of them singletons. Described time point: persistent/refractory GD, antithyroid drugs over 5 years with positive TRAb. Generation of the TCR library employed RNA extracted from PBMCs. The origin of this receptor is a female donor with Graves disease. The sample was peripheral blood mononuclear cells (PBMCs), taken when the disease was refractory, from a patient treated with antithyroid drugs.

The CDR3 bases are TGTGCCAGCAGCCTCCGGGACAGGGGGCGCGGAGAGACCCAGTACTTC. Protein: CASSLRDRGRGETQYF. The chain has TRBV9 and TRBJ2-5, with 12 bases aligning to TRBD1. Germline assignment: CDR1 SGDLS and CDR2 YYNGEE. The ends lost 4 bases at V and 4 bases at J; junction bases unmatched: 8. The CDR3 totals 16 residues. The variable domain in full, completed from reference TRBV9 and TRBJ2-5, reads DSGVTQTPKHLITATGQRVTLRCSPRSGDLSVYWYQQSLDQGLQFLIQYYNGEERAKGNILERFSAQQFPDLHSELNLSSLELGDSALYFCASSLRDRGRGETQYFGPGTRLLVL.